One and the same sample provided the 28 T cell receptor beta chains below, sequenced in a study of blood T cell repertoires in COVID-19. Produced via immunoSEQ multiplex PCR; TCRdb's table is partial and in-frame only. The sample carries over 150,000 clones, approximately 78% recorded once. The material sequenced was PBMCs or T cells enriched from blood (not recorded which). The receptors stem from a woman in her fifties or sixties who had recovered from COVID-19.

This clone was picked up one time. The rearrangement uses TRBV4-2 and TRBJ2-7, with TRBD1 matching 8 bases. Germline loops: CDR1 LGHNA, CDR2 YNFKEQ. The length of the CDR3 is 14 residues. The junction had 8 bases not matched to a gene; V was cut back by 4 bases and J by 6 bases. The CDR3 region has the DNA TGTGCCAGCAGCCCTCGGACAGGGACATTCGAGCAGTACTTC. Translation: CASSPRTGTFEQYF.

V and J are TRBV5-5 and TRBJ1-2; D uncertain. The CDR3 contains 12 residues. Germline V gives CDR1 SGHKS, CDR2 YYEKEE (reference sequence). V shed 2 bases and J shed 5 bases, with 7 bases lying between them. The chain's CDR3 is CASSLTEYGYTF. The CDR3 region has the DNA TGTGCCAGCAGCTTAACAGAATATGGCTACACCTTC.

The chain recombines TRBV27 with TRBJ2-7; tentative D call: TRBD1 (6 bases). In germline, CDR1 is MNHEY, CDR2 SMNVEV (reference sequence). V was pared by 9 bases and J by 2 bases, with 17 bases between. The CDR3 is 14 amino acids. Written as DNA, the CDR3 is TGTGCCAGTCACACCCGGGACACCCCCTACGAGCAGTACTTC. It translates to CASHTRDTPYEQYF.

The chain has TRBV27 and TRBJ2-7; 7 bases are shared with TRBD2. The CDR3 extends over 16 amino acids. Germline CDR1 and CDR2: MNHEY and SMNVEV (reference sequence). V gave up 7 bases and J gave up 5 bases; unmatched junction bases: 17. CDR3: CASNKISGFTSNEQYF. The DNA for the CDR3 is TGTGCCAGCAATAAGATTAGCGGGTTTACTAGCAACGAGCAGTACTTC.

The chain couples TRBV27 to TRBJ2-7; D not resolved. Trimming removed 10 bases at V and 0 bases at J, with 13 bases between. Germline lookup yields CDR1 MNHEY and CDR2 SMNVEV (reference sequence). This CDR3 spans 13 amino acids. The CDR3 is CAIAPGVSYEQYF. The CDR3, as DNA: TGTGCCATCGCCCCGGGTGTCTCCTACGAGCAGTACTTC.

The chain recombines TRBV28 with TRBJ1-4; no definite D call. This CDR3 spans 15 amino acids. Trimming pared 7 bases from V and 6 bases from J, leaving 18 bases between. CDR1 MDHEN and CDR2 SYDVKM come from the germline V gene. The CDR3 DNA reads as TGTGCCAGCACCCTCCGGCGGGGTTGGTATGAAAAACTGTTTTTT. It yields the protein CASTLRRGWYEKLFF.

The genes are TRBV10-3 and TRBJ2-1; D perhaps matches TRBD2 (6 bases). The CDR3 has 15 residues. Trimming removed 4 bases at V and 8 bases at J, with 18 bases between. CDR1 is ENHRY, CDR2 SYGVKD, per germline. In DNA, the CDR3 is TGTGCCATCAGTGGGGGGGACCTGGAGGGGCATGAGCAGTTCTTC. As protein: CAISGGDLEGHEQFF.

This clone was seen once. The chain uses TRBV5-8 and TRBJ1-1; 9 nucleotides align to TRBD1. V was pared by 2 bases and J by 10 bases, with 9 bases of the junction left unmatched. The CDR3 consists of 14 residues. CDR1 is SGHTS and CDR2 is YDEGEE in the germline V gene. The CDR3 is CASSLQQGAPGAFF. Here the CDR3 DNA reads TGTGCCAGCAGCTTACAACAGGGGGCCCCTGGAGCTTTCTTT.

The V call is TRBV24-1, the J call TRBJ2-1; 12 bases are a match to TRBD2. This CDR3 is built from 18 residues. V dropped 2 bases and J dropped 2; count of bases not matched to a gene: 6. CDR1 is KGHDR and CDR2 is SFDVKD in the germline V gene. The CDR3 is CATSDSPSGRVAYNEQFF. CDR3 coding DNA: TGTGCCACCAGTGATTCGCCTAGCGGGAGGGTAGCCTACAATGAGCAGTTCTTC.

This clone was seen only once. The V and J genes are TRBV4-2 and TRBJ1-2; TRBD1 is a possible D gene (6 bases). This CDR3 comprises 15 residues. CDR1 is LGHNA and CDR2 is YNFKEQ in the germline V gene. With 0 bases removed from V and 3 bases from J, the gap between germline ends came to 11 bases. CDR3: CASSQDFAGDYGYTF. CDR3 sequence (DNA): TGTGCCAGCAGCCAAGATTTCGCAGGGGACTATGGCTACACCTTC.

This clone was detected only a few times. The rearrangement uses TRBV18 and TRBJ1-5; 9 nucleotides agree with TRBD1. This CDR3 spans 16 amino acids. The J segment lost 4 bases and the V segment lost 4 bases, leaving 8 bases of the junction unmatched. Germline-derived CDR1 and CDR2 are KGHSH and LQKENI. CDR3 amino acids: CASSLTPGTGNQPQHF. The CDR3 nucleotides read TGTGCCAGCTCACTCACCCCCGGGACAGGGAATCAGCCCCAGCATTTT.

CDR3 coding DNA: TGTGCCAGCAGTGGCTTGGGGGGGAAAGGTGGCTACACCTTC. Its translation: CASSGLGGKGGYTF. V usage is TRBV28 and J usage is TRBJ1-2, with D perhaps matching TRBD1 (5 bases). Germline V gives CDR1 MDHEN, CDR2 SYDVKM. The V gene lost 5 bases and the J gene lost 7 bases, with 17 bases spanning the gap. The CDR3 consists of 14 residues.

This clone has just a few counts. V and J are TRBV7-9 and TRBJ1-2; 7 nucleotides line up with TRBD1. Germline CDR1 and CDR2: SEHNR and FQNEAQ (reference sequence). CDR3 length equals 14 residues. V was pared by 5 bases and J by 6 bases, with 9 bases of the junction left unmatched. Here the CDR3 reads CASSPDRELDGYTF. The DNA of the CDR3 is TGTGCCAGCAGCCCAGACAGGGAACTAGATGGCTACACCTTC.

The CDR3 loop is CASSYGTPPATGELFF. CDR3 in DNA: TGTGCCAGCAGTTACGGGACTCCCCCCGCCACCGGGGAGCTGTTTTTT. The chain is built from TRBV6-5 and TRBJ2-2; tentatively, D is TRBD2 (6 bases). CDR1 and CDR2 from the germline V gene are MNHEY and SVGAGI. This CDR3 has 16 amino acids. V lost 2 bases and J 4 bases, leaving 14 bases between the germline ends.

This rearrangement joins TRBV4-1 to TRBJ1-1, with no clear D. CDR1 is MGHRA and CDR2 is YSYEKL in the germline V gene. There are 13 residues in the CDR3. V dropped 4 bases and J dropped 5 bases, with 11 bases sitting between them. In DNA, the CDR3 is TGCGCCAGCAGCCGAGAGTTGCGTACTGAAGCTTTCTTT. Protein product: CASSRELRTEAFF.

This clone has more than one count but fewer than ten. V usage is TRBV10-3 and J usage is TRBJ1-2; D unclear. This CDR3 has 13 amino acids. Germline CDR1 and CDR2: ENHRY and SYGVKD. Between the trimmed V and J ends, which lost 7 bases and 5 bases, there was a span of 14 bases. In DNA form, the CDR3 reads TGTGCCATCAATCACGGAGACCATTATGGCTACACCTTC. Its translation: CAINHGDHYGYTF.

The chain has TRBV9 and TRBJ2-1; 8 nucleotides agree with TRBD2. Trimming at V came to 2 bases and at J to 6 bases, leaving 16 bases not matched to a gene. The CDR3 loop spans 18 amino acids. CDR1 is SGDLS and CDR2 is YYNGEE in the germline V gene. CDR3 nucleotide sequence: TGTGCCAGCAGCGTTCGTATAGTCGGAGCGGGAGCGGTCAATGAGCAGTTCTTC. As protein: CASSVRIVGAGAVNEQFF.

This clone was observed a handful of times. J is TRBJ2-7 and V is TRBV28, with TRBD1 matching 8 bases. The CDR3 runs to 15 residues. Per the germline V gene, CDR1 is MDHEN and CDR2 is SYDVKM. V lost 7 bases to trimming and J lost 1 base; unmatched junction nucleotides: 9. The CDR3, as DNA: TGTGCCAGCACAGGACAGGGTAGGGTATCCTACGAGCAGTACTTC. Translation gives CASTGQGRVSYEQYF.

The chain carries TRBV6-2 or TRBV6-3 and TRBJ1-4; maybe TRBD1 (5 bases). CDR3 length equals 15 residues. V was shortened by 5 bases and J by 7 bases, with 17 bases between the two germline ends. CDR1 is MNHEY, CDR2 SVGEGT, per germline. The CDR3 is CASSLGGASGEKLFF. DNA for the CDR3: TGTGCCAGCAGTCTGGGGGGAGCGAGTGGTGAAAAACTGTTTTTT.

The chain is built from TRBV5-1 and TRBJ2-1; D tentatively reads TRBD1 or TRBD2 (10 bases each). The CDR3 totals 19 residues. The germline gives CDR1 SGHRS, CDR2 YFSETQ. Trimming pared 6 bases from V and 0 bases from J, leaving 25 bases between. Written as DNA, the CDR3 is TGCGCCAGCATGGGACAGGGGATAGCGGGGGGTAGCTCCTACAATGAGCAGTTCTTC. It translates to CASMGQGIAGGSSYNEQFF.

The chain joins TRBV3-1 (or the pseudogene TRBV3-2) to TRBJ2-7; TRBD2 aligns across 7 bases. CDR1 is LGHDT, CDR2 YNNKEL, per germline (reference sequence). V lost 4 bases to trimming and J lost 3 bases; unmatched junction nucleotides: 9. The CDR3 has 15 amino acids. CDR3 nucleotide sequence: TGTGCCAGCAGCCCTCCCGGGGGGAGAGGCTACGAGCAGTACTTC. Encoded protein: CASSPPGGRGYEQYF.

V is TRBV28 and J is TRBJ2-1, with D possibly TRBD2 on 5 matching bases. Germline lookup yields CDR1 MDHEN and CDR2 SYDVKM. The CDR3 contains 13 residues. Trimming took 11 bases from V and 0 from J, leaving 11 bases between them. CDR3 coding DNA: TGTGCCTTCGGGGAGAGCTCCTACAATGAGCAGTTCTTC. Its translation is CAFGESSYNEQFF.

This clone was seen a few times. The chain joins TRBV5-6 to TRBJ2-3; unclear D gene. The CDR3 consists of 14 residues. Trimming shortened V by 1 base and J by 5 bases, and 11 bases separated the two germline ends. The germline V gene has CDR1 SGHDT and CDR2 YYEEEE. The CDR3 coding sequence is TGTGCCAGCAGCTTGTCCAGTTTTGTAGATACGCAGTATTTT. Its translation is CASSLSSFVDTQYF.

The chain combines TRBV28 with TRBJ1-2, with unresolved D. CDR1 is MDHEN, CDR2 SYDVKM, per germline. CDR3 length: 13 residues. The ends were cut back, 3 bases at V and 3 bases at J, with 8 bases in the middle. This CDR3 is CASSLGAYYGYTF. In DNA form, the CDR3 reads TGTGCCAGCAGTTTGGGCGCCTACTATGGCTACACCTTC.

The rearrangement uses TRBV27 and TRBJ1-2, with 8 bases fitting TRBD1. Germline values: CDR1 MNHEY, CDR2 SMNVEV (reference sequence). This CDR3 is built from 13 residues. V was pared by 8 bases and J by 8 bases, with 10 bases of the junction left unmatched. CDR3 residues: CASYDRGTRGYTF. Here the CDR3 DNA reads TGTGCCAGCTACGACAGGGGCACGAGGGGCTACACCTTC.

The chain links TRBV11-2 to TRBJ1-4, with D possibly TRBD1 on 6 matching bases. This CDR3 is built from 14 residues. Germline V gives CDR1 SGHAT, CDR2 FQNNGV. The V end lost 5 bases, the J end lost 7 bases, and 14 bases lay between the germline ends. CDR3: CASSAEQGIEKLFF. The CDR3 bases are TGTGCCAGCAGCGCCGAGCAGGGGATTGAAAAACTGTTTTTT.

This rearrangement joins TRBV18 to TRBJ2-4; 8 bases agree with TRBD2. Looked up from germline, CDR1 is KGHSH and CDR2 is LQKENI. CDR3 length: 17 residues. Trimming at V came to 3 bases and at J to 0 bases, leaving 7 bases not matched to a gene. The CDR3 DNA sequence: TGTGCCAGCTCACCGGCGGGAGGAGGGAGAGCCAAAAACATTCAGTACTTC. It yields the protein CASSPAGGGRAKNIQYF.

The gene calls are TRBV15 and TRBJ2-1; 14 bases map to TRBD2. Trimming took 0 bases from V and 4 from J; bases not matched to a gene: 2. The germline CDR1 and CDR2 sequences are LNHNV and YYDKDF (reference sequence). The CDR3 covers 17 residues. This chain's CDR3 is CATSREGLAGVYNEQFF. DNA for the CDR3: TGTGCCACCAGCAGAGAGGGACTAGCGGGAGTTTACAATGAGCAGTTCTTC.